This TCR beta chain is drawn from a study of shared clonotypes between healthy human individuals. Study-wide findings and caveats: It was the few donors that limited the genetic and exposure-history diversity represented. Non-shared clonotypes had lower generation probabilities than those shared by all four donors.

Sequencing used immunoSEQ multiplex PCR; TCRdb keeps in-frame clones, though not all of them. Of about 2 million clones listed, 85% to 95% are singletons. It was into CD45RA+ naive and CD45RA-negative memory subsets that the CD4+ cells were split. The CDR3 sequence is 13 residues long. V gave up 8 bases and J gave up 1 base; unmatched junction bases: 2. The germline gives CDR1 SNHLY, CDR2 FYNNEI. A note on this clone: The antigen is not known.

V and J are TRBV2 and TRBJ1-1, with 9 bases lining up with TRBD1. The sample was naive CD4+ T cells sorted from blood. The subset here: CD45RA+ positively selected. This clonotype was obtained from a young man in good health. The CDR3 region is CASLGQGNTEAFF. The CDR3 DNA sequence: TGTGCCAGCTTGGGACAGGGGAACACTGAAGCTTTCTTT.